These 8 T cell receptor beta chains were sequenced from one sample in a study of blood T cell repertoires in COVID-19 (dated by TCRdb to between 2020 and 2021). The library was made by the immunoSEQ multiplex PCR assay. TCRdb retrieved this table from immuneACCESS and kept in-frame rearrangements only. Not all clones are present; in checked studies, unresolved V genes account for under half, and no reason is known for the remainder. The sample records about 74,000 clones, approximately 80% of which are singletons. The top ten constitute around two fifths of the sample. Material: peripheral blood. Every receptor here comes from a man at least 80 years old with acute or convalescent COVID-19.

This chain connects TRBV18 to TRBJ2-5, with D perhaps matching TRBD1 (5 bases). CDR3 length equals 14 residues. V lost 3 bases, J lost 4 bases, and 12 bases lay in between. Germline V gives CDR1 KGHSH, CDR2 LQKENI. The CDR3 reads CASSPNRQGETQYF. The DNA for the CDR3 is TGTGCCAGCTCACCGAATCGGCAGGGAGAGACCCAGTACTTC.

This rearrangement joins TRBV12-2 to TRBJ1-2; the table calls TRBD1, which could not be checked here. TRBV12-2 is termed a pseudogene. The length of the CDR3 is 12 residues. CDR3 region: CASRPGGYGYTF. The CDR3 DNA is TGTGCAAGTCGCCCAGGGGGCTATGGCTACACCTTC.

The rearrangement uses TRBV6-5 and TRBJ1-1; 9 bases are a match to TRBD1. The CDR3 has 13 amino acids. V lost 5 bases, J lost 10 bases, and 8 bases stayed unmatched. Germline CDR1 and CDR2: MNHEY and SVGAGI. CDR3 region: CASSTGTGIRAFF. The CDR3 region has the DNA TGTGCCAGCAGTACCGGGACAGGGATTCGAGCTTTCTTT.

CDR3 sequence reads: CASNLAGGTDTQYF. The CDR3 bases are TGTGCCAGCAACCTAGCGGGAGGCACAGATACGCAGTATTTT. The chain joins TRBV2 to TRBJ2-3; 10 bases fit TRBD2. The CDR3 contains 14 residues. Losses at the gene ends were 7 bases for V and 1 base for J; bases not matched to a gene: 2. Germline values: CDR1 SNHLY, CDR2 FYNNEI.

With respect to this clone: Relative to the germline gene, one junction end is altered; a read error may explain this. J is TRBJ1-1 and V is TRBV11-1; D uncertain. CDR1 and CDR2 from the germline V gene are SGHAT and FQDESV (reference sequence). The CDR3 runs to 11 residues. CDR3 amino acids: CASSLRGPGLF. DNA of the CDR3: TGTGCCAGCAGTCTTCGGGGTCCTGGGCTCTTT.

This sequence joins TRBV7-2 and TRBJ2-1; perhaps TRBD2 as D (5 bases). CDR1 is SGHTA and CDR2 is FQGNSA in the germline V gene. Deletions cut 0 bases from V and 7 bases from J, with 10 bases between. CDR3 length: 14 amino acids. The CDR3 DNA is TGTGCCAGCAGCTTAGCGGGAGTCAGAAATGAGCAGTTCTTC. Its translation is CASSLAGVRNEQFF.

J is TRBJ1-2 and V is TRBV7-9; 9 nucleotides match TRBD1. After removal of 5 bases from V and 8 bases from J, the junction contained 9 bases not matched to a gene. The V gene's germline CDR1 is SEHNR and CDR2 FQNEAQ (reference sequence). The CDR3 spans 14 residues. CDR3 in amino acids: CASSEPGQGNGYTF. CDR3 DNA: TGTGCCAGCAGCGAACCGGGACAGGGAAACGGCTACACCTTC.

The chain has TRBV4-1 and TRBJ1-4, with D hard to call. CDR3 size: 18 residues. With 3 bases removed from V and 3 bases from J, the gap between germline ends came to 20 bases. The germline CDR1 and CDR2 sequences are MGHRA and YSYEKL. As DNA, the CDR3 is TGCGCCAGCAGCCATGGACCTCTTACACTCGGGGCTAATGAAAAACTGTTTTTT. Protein product: CASSHGPLTLGANEKLFF.